The 23 T cell receptor beta chains below were found in one sample sequenced in a study of blood T cell repertoires in COVID-19. Profiled with immunoSEQ multiplex PCR; TCRdb holds only in-frame clones, not every one. This sample carries 200,000 to 250,000 clones, about 90% of them seen once, and the ten largest clones take roughly 2.4%. The sample comprised peripheral blood. These receptors all stem from a woman aged 45-65 years with acute or convalescent COVID-19.

The gene calls are TRBV7-2 and TRBJ2-1, with 12 bases matching TRBD2. The germline V gene has CDR1 SGHTA and CDR2 FQGNSA. The V gene end was trimmed by 0 bases and the J gene end by 10 bases; junction bases not matched to a gene: 4. The CDR3 spans 15 residues. In nucleotides, the CDR3 is TGTGCCAGCAGCTTAGCAGGACTAGCGGGAAGCGAGCAGTTCTTC. Translating gives CASSLAGLAGSEQFF.

A few counts support this clone. The chain employs TRBV6-2 or TRBV6-3 and TRBJ2-4; D is perhaps TRBD2 (6 bases). The CDR3 sequence is 15 residues long. CDR1 and CDR2 from the germline V gene are MNHEY and SVGEGT. Trimming removed 7 bases from V and 13 bases from J, with 26 bases in between. The CDR3 spells CASNPDPGLGAHQYF. CDR3 nucleotide sequence: TGTGCCAGCAACCCCGACCCGGGACTCGGAGCCCACCAGTACTTC.

This chain connects TRBV11-3 to TRBJ1-1; 11 bases map to TRBD1. This CDR3 is built from 15 residues. CDR1 and CDR2 (germline): SGHNT, YENEEA. The trim removed 5 bases at V and 4 bases at J, leaving 6 bases unmatched. CDR3 coding DNA: TGTGCCAGCAGCAAAGAGGGGACAGGGGGCACTGAAGCTTTCTTT. This encodes CASSKEGTGGTEAFF.

V and J are TRBV6-6 and TRBJ1-3; D remains ambiguous. CDR3 length: 11 amino acids. Germline values: CDR1 MNHNY, CDR2 SVGAGI (reference sequence). Trimming stripped 0 bases from V and 14 bases from J, with 8 bases between. Written as DNA, the CDR3 is TGTGCCAGCAGTTACTCGGGCCAGTTATATTTT. Its protein product is CASSYSGQLYF.

The chain employs TRBV7-9 and TRBJ1-1; D may be TRBD1 (6 bases). Germline-derived CDR1 and CDR2 are SEHNR and FQNEAQ (reference sequence). This CDR3 has 14 residues. Between the trimmed V and J ends, which lost 3 bases and 1 base, there was a span of 9 bases. The DNA of the CDR3 is TGTGCCAGCAGCTTCCAGGGGTCGAACACTGAAGCTTTCTTT. It yields the protein CASSFQGSNTEAFF.

The CDR3 nucleotides are TGTGCCAGCTCTCCCGGGCCCGGGACTAGCGGTTACGAGCAGTACTTC. Its translation is CASSPGPGTSGYEQYF. J is TRBJ2-7 and V is TRBV7-2, with 11 bases that match TRBD2. The CDR3 sequence is 16 residues long. Germline CDR1 and CDR2: SGHTA and FQGNSA. The ends lost 8 bases at V and 4 bases at J; junction bases unmatched: 13.

The chain links TRBV6-5 to TRBJ1-2; TRBD1 might be the D (5 bases). CDR3 length: 14 amino acids. V lost 2 bases and J lost 4, with 11 bases in between. Looked up from germline, CDR1 is MNHEY and CDR2 is SVGAGI. This chain's CDR3 is CASSYGGIPYGYTF. DNA for the CDR3: TGTGCCAGCAGTTACGGGGGGATCCCCTATGGCTACACCTTC.

V usage is TRBV19 and J usage is TRBJ2-7; tentative D call: TRBD2 (7 bases). Per the germline V gene, CDR1 is LNHDA and CDR2 is SQIVND (reference sequence). The CDR3 length is 14 residues. The V end was cut by 3 bases, the J end by 4 bases, with 13 bases between. DNA of the CDR3: TGTGCCAGTAGTATGGGGGCCGGGGGGTACGAGCAGTACTTC. Encoded protein: CASSMGAGGYEQYF.

The chain has TRBV6-2 or TRBV6-3 and TRBJ2-7, with 10 bases aligning to TRBD2. The CDR3 sequence is 18 residues long. Losses at the gene ends were 0 bases for V and 1 base for J; bases not matched to a gene: 9. The germline CDR1 and CDR2 sequences are MNHEY and SVGEGT. The chain's CDR3 is CASSYSMVPAGGSYEQYF. The CDR3 nucleotides are TGTGCCAGCAGTTACTCGATGGTTCCAGCGGGAGGGTCCTACGAGCAGTACTTC.

J is TRBJ2-7 and V is TRBV9; the match to TRBD1 covers 9 bases. The germline V gene has CDR1 SGDLS and CDR2 YYNGEE. This CDR3 has 15 residues. Germline trimming cut 2 bases from V and 0 bases from J; bases unmatched to any gene: 3. The CDR3 DNA sequence: TGTGCCAGCAGCGTCACAGGGGGCAACTCCTACGAGCAGTACTTC. It codes for CASSVTGGNSYEQYF.

The chain employs TRBV10-3 and TRBJ1-6; D is perhaps TRBD1 (6 bases). Trimming took off 2 bases at V and 7 bases at J, with 12 bases between the two ends. The CDR3 covers 15 residues. Looked up from germline, CDR1 is ENHRY and CDR2 is SYGVKD. In nucleotides, the CDR3 is TGTGCCATCAGTGAGCAGACAGGCGAAAATTCACCCCTCCACTTT. Encoded protein: CAISEQTGENSPLHF.

The DNA of the CDR3 is TGTGCCAGCAGGCCTCAGGGGGGCCCCACAGATACGCAGTATTTT. This codes for CASRPQGGPTDTQYF. The chain combines TRBV2 with TRBJ2-3; the D gene is possibly TRBD1 (7 bases). This CDR3 region has 15 residues. V dropped 6 bases and J dropped 2 bases, with 15 bases sitting between them. The germline CDR1 and CDR2 sequences are SNHLY and FYNNEI.

The rearrangement uses TRBV27 and TRBJ2-3; 12 nucleotides match TRBD2. V shed 4 bases and J 2 bases; nucleotides not matched to a gene: 7. Germline V lookup: CDR1 MNHEY, CDR2 SMNVEV (reference sequence). The CDR3 covers 17 residues. The CDR3 loop reads CASSSRLAGAHTDTQYF. The DNA for the CDR3 is TGTGCCAGCAGTTCTAGACTAGCGGGAGCCCACACAGATACGCAGTATTTT.

The chain carries TRBV5-1 and TRBJ1-1, with 9 nucleotides matching TRBD1. The CDR3 runs to 14 residues. Trimming removed 3 bases from V and 10 bases from J; junction bases left unmatched: 10. CDR1 is SGHRS, CDR2 YFSETQ, per germline. DNA for the CDR3: TGCGCCAGCAGCTCGGGACAGGGTCCCGAGAGAGCTTTCTTT. Its translation: CASSSGQGPERAFF.

The J gene is TRBJ1-5, the V gene TRBV2; D gene uncertain. CDR1 is SNHLY and CDR2 is FYNNEI in the germline V gene. The CDR3 loop spans 13 amino acids. The V and J ends lost 3 bases and 1 base respectively, with 4 bases between them. The chain's CDR3 is CASSDRSNQPQHF. CDR3 nucleotides: TGTGCCAGCAGTGACAGGAGCAATCAGCCCCAGCATTTT.

V is TRBV11-3 and J is TRBJ1-1; D might be TRBD1 (5 bases). V dropped 0 bases and J dropped 6 bases, with 5 bases sitting between them. Germline values: CDR1 SGHNT, CDR2 YENEEA. The CDR3 contains 12 residues. The CDR3 reads CASSLETAEAFF. The CDR3 region has the DNA TGTGCCAGCAGCTTAGAGACAGCTGAAGCTTTCTTT.

The rearrangement joins TRBV4-1 to TRBJ2-7; 9 bases are a match to TRBD1. CDR1 and CDR2 from the germline V gene are MGHRA and YSYEKL. The CDR3 has 15 residues. V gave up 2 bases and J gave up 4 bases; unmatched junction bases: 6. The CDR3: CASSQRGQGLYEQYF. The CDR3 DNA sequence: TGCGCCAGCAGCCAACGGGGACAGGGTCTATACGAGCAGTACTTC.

The CDR3 nucleotides are TGTGCCAGCATGAGGCGGGGGGGCCGTAATGAGCAGTTCTTC. Its protein is CASMRRGGRNEQFF. This rearrangement joins TRBV3-1 (or the pseudogene TRBV3-2) to TRBJ2-1; 9 bases map to TRBD2. The CDR3 runs 14 residues. Per germline, CDR1 LGHDT and CDR2 YNNKEL (reference sequence). The junction had 8 bases not matched to a gene; V was cut back by 7 bases and J by 7 bases.

This clone was recorded a few times. The sample holds other DNA sequences that translate to the same CDR3. The chain is built from TRBV19 and TRBJ1-1; tentative D call: TRBD1 (5 bases). V was clipped by 1 base and J by 1 base, with 7 bases between them. Per the germline V gene, CDR1 is LNHDA and CDR2 is SQIVND (reference sequence). The CDR3 loop spans 14 amino acids. Here the CDR3 reads CASSIGGENTEAFF. Here the CDR3 DNA reads TGTGCCAGTAGTATAGGGGGCGAGAACACTGAAGCTTTCTTT. Looking up the rest from reference TRBV19 and TRBJ1-1 gives the full variable domain: DGGITQSPKYLFRKEGQNVTLSCEQNLNHDAMYWYRQDPGQGLRLIYYSQIVNDFQKGDIAEGYSVSREKKESFPLTVTSAQKNPTAFYLCASSIGGENTEAFFGQGTRLTVV.

A single count supports this clone. The chain uses TRBV5-4 and TRBJ2-7, with TRBD2 matching over 11 bases. This CDR3 contains 15 residues. Germline V gives CDR1 SGHNT, CDR2 YYREEE (reference sequence). The V gene end was trimmed by 1 base and the J gene end by 2 bases; junction bases not matched to a gene: 2. CDR3 sequence: CASSLPGLAAYEQYF. The CDR3 DNA reads TGTGCCAGCAGCTTGCCGGGACTAGCGGCCTACGAGCAGTACTTC. Supplemented by reference TRBV5-4 and TRBJ2-7, the full variable domain reads ETGVTQSPTHLIKTRGQQVTLRCSSQSGHNTVSWYQQALGQGPQFIFQYYREEENGRGNFPPRFSGLQFPNYSSELNVNALELDDSALYLCASSLPGLAAYEQYFGPGTRLTVT.

This chain connects TRBV5-1 to TRBJ1-1, with a possible D match to TRBD1 (5 bases). Germline CDR1 and CDR2: SGHRS and YFSETQ. V gave up 0 bases and J gave up 3 bases, with 9 bases separating them. The CDR3 sequence is 14 residues long. DNA of the CDR3: TGCGCCAGCAGCTTGGAGGACAAATACACTGAAGCTTTCTTT. Translation gives CASSLEDKYTEAFF.

This clone was observed a few times. The chain links TRBV5-4 to TRBJ2-7; D perhaps matches TRBD1 (5 bases). Trimming left V 1 base short and J 1 base short, with 18 bases between. The germline CDR1 and CDR2 sequences are SGHNT and YYREEE (reference sequence). The CDR3 runs to 17 residues. The CDR3 DNA reads as TGTGCCAGCAGCTTGTTTGGGGCGGCAGGGATTTCCTACGAGCAGTACTTC. This gives the protein CASSLFGAAGISYEQYF.

V usage is TRBV19 and J usage is TRBJ2-1; 7 bases fit TRBD2. After removal of 1 base from V and 3 bases from J, the junction contained 3 bases not matched to a gene. This CDR3 is 15 amino acids long. Germline-derived CDR1 and CDR2 are LNHDA and SQIVND (reference sequence). The CDR3 region has the DNA TGTGCCAGTAGTATAGGGAGCGGGAACTACAATGAGCAGTTCTTC. It encodes CASSIGSGNYNEQFF.